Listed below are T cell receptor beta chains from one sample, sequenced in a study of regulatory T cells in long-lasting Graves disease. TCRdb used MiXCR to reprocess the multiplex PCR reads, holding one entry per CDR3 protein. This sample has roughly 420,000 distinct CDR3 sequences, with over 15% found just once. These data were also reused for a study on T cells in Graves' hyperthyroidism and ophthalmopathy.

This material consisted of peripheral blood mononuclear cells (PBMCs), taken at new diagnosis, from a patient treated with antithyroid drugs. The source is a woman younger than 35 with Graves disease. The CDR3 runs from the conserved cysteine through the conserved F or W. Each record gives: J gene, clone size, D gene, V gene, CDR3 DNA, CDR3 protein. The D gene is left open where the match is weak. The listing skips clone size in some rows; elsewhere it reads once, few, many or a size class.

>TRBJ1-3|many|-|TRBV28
TGTGCCAGCAACAGTATGGCGGGTACTGGAAACACCATATATTTT
CASNSMAGTGNTIYF
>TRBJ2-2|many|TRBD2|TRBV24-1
TGTGCCACCAGTGACCCAGGACTAGCGGGAGGGATGAACACCGGGGAGCTGTTTTTT
CATSDPGLAGGMNTGELFF
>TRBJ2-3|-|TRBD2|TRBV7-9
TGTGCCAGCAGTGGTAGCGGGAGTCGGCGTACGCAGTATTTT
CASSGSGSRRTQYF
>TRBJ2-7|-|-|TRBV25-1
TGTGCCAGCACCCCACGGGGGGCTATGTCCTACGAGCAGTACTTC
CASTPRGAMSYEQYF
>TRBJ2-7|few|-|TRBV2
TGTGCCAGCAGTCCTTCCGCCCTTGGAGAGCAGTACTTC
CASSPSALGEQYF
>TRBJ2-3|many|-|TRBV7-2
TGTGCCAGCAGCCGAGGTCGGGGGATGGCAGATACGCAGTATTTT
CASSRGRGMADTQYF
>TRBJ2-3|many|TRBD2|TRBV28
TGTGCCAGCAGTTCCCCAAATCCGACTAGCGGGAGTTGGTTATGGGATACGCAGTATTTT
CASSSPNPTSGSWLWDTQYF
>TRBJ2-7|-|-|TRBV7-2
TGTGCCAGCAGCGCCCGAACCAAACGGAGCGAGCAGTACTTC
CASSARTKRSEQYF
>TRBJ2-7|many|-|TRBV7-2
TGTGCCAGCAGCTTAGTAAGGGGGACAACCGAGCAGTACTTC
CASSLVRGTTEQYF
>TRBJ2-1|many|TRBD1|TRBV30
TGTGCCTGGTGCCCGGGACAGGGCTACAATGAGCAGTTCTTC
CAWCPGQGYNEQFF
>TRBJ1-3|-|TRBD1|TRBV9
TGTGCCAGCAGCGTATTTGACAGGGGGCGTTCTGGAAACACCATATATTTT
CASSVFDRGRSGNTIYF
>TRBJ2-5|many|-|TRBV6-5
TGTGCCAGCAGTTACTACCGACAAAACCCGTACCAAGAGACCCAGTACTTC
CASSYYRQNPYQETQYF
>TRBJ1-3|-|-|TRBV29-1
TGCAGCGTTGTATCCGGGCCTGGAAACACCATATATTTT
CSVVSGPGNTIYF
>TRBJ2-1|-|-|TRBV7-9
TGTGCCAGCAGCTTAGAACTCGGCAGGAGGGATCGGAATGAGCAGTTCTTC
CASSLELGRRDRNEQFF
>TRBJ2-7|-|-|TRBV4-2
TGTGCCAGCAGCCAAGAAGGCTCGATGGGCACGTACTTC
CASSQEGSMGTYF
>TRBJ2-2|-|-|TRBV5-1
TGCGCCAGCAGCTTGGGGACAGTTAGCGGGGAGCTGTTTTTT
CASSLGTVSGELFF
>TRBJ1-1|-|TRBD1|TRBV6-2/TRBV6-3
TGTGCCAGTGACTTTAACCAGGGGGGGAACACTGAAGCTTTCTTT
CASDFNQGGNTEAFF
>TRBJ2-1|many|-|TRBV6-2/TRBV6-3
TGTGCCAGCCTCCAGGGATTCCCCTACAATGAGCAGTTCTTC
CASLQGFPYNEQFF
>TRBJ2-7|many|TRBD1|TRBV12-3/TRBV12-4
TGTGCCAGCAGTTTACAGGGGGACGAGCAGTACTTC
CASSLQGDEQYF
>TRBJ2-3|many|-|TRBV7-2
TGTGCCAGCAGCCGGACTCCTAGCACAGATACGCAGTATTTT
CASSRTPSTDTQYF
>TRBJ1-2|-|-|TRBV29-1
TGCAGCGTTGAAGGACAGGTTGGCTATGGCTACACCTTC
CSVEGQVGYGYTF
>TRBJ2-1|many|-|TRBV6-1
TGTGCCAGCAGTCCAAGTTCGTTCAGCTCCTACAATGAGCAGTTCTTC
CASSPSSFSSYNEQFF
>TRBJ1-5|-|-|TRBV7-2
TGTGCCAGCAGCTTAGGACAGCCGGGTAATCAGCCCCAGCATTTT
CASSLGQPGNQPQHF
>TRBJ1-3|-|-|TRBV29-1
TGCAGCGCCCGGGACCCCAACTTGGGTAACACCATATATTTT
CSARDPNLGNTIYF
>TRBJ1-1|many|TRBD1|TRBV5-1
TGCGCCAGCAGCTCTCCGGGACAGGGAGGCACTGAAGCTTTCTTT
CASSSPGQGGTEAFF
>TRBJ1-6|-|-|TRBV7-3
TGTGCCAGCAGCTTAATTCCGGGGAACTCTTCACCCCTCCACTTT
CASSLIPGNSSPLHF
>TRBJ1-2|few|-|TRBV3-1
TGTGCCAGCAGCCAACTGACTTACAAGAACTATGGCTACACCTTC
CASSQLTYKNYGYTF
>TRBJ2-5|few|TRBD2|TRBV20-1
TGCAGTGCTATTCCCGGGGGGGGTGAGACCCAGTACTTC
CSAIPGGGETQYF
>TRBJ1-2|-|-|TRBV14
TGTGCCAGCAGCCCGGACCTAACGCGGAATGGCTACACCTTC
CASSPDLTRNGYTF
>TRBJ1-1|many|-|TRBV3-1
TGTGCCAGCAGCCAAGTCGGGGGGGACACTGAAGCTTTCTTT
CASSQVGGDTEAFF
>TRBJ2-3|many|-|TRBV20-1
TGCAGTGTCGGGGACGGATCTGGGACAGATACGCAGTATTTT
CSVGDGSGTDTQYF
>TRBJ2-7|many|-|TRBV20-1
TGCAGTGCTAGACCTCGCATAGCCGACCAACGGGGCCGATACGAGCAGTACTTC
CSARPRIADQRGRYEQYF
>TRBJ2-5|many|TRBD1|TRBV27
TGTGCCAGCAGCCCAAACAGGGGGCTAAGAGAGACCCAGTACTTC
CASSPNRGLRETQYF
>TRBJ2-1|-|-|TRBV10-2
TGCGCCAGCTCTACGGGCAATGAGCAGTTCTTC
CASSTGNEQFF
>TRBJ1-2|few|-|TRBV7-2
TGTGCCAGCAGCCCAGTGGGGGGATTGCGAGGCTACACCTTC
CASSPVGGLRGYTF
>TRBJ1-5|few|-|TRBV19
TGTGCCAGTACCACCATACCGGGGCCCAATCAGCCCCAGCATTTT
CASTTIPGPNQPQHF
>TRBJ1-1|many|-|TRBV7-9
TGTGCCAGCAGCTATGGCTTGAACACTGAAGCTTTCTTT
CASSYGLNTEAFF
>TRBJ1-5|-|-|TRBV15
TGTGCCACCAGCACTACTGGCACTCCTAATCAGCCCCAGCATTTT
CATSTTGTPNQPQHF
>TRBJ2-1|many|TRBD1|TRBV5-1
TGCGCCAGCAGAAGAGCCGGGACAGGGGGTGATGAGCAGTTCTTC
CASRRAGTGGDEQFF
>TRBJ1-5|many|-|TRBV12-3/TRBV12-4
TGTGCCAGCAGTTTAAACCCGGAAACATCCGTCAGCAATCAGCCCCAGCATTTT
CASSLNPETSVSNQPQHF
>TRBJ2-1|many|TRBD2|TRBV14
TGTGCCAGCAGCCAACTTGGACTAGCGGGAGGCTATGAGCAGTTCTTC
CASSQLGLAGGYEQFF
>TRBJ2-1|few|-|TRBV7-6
TGTGCCAGCAGCAAGGGACAGGGTGAATGGGCGGGAGGGCCGGGAAATGAGCAGTTCTTC
CASSKGQGEWAGGPGNEQFF
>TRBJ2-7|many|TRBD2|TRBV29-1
TGCAGCGTTAGCGGGAGCACCTACGAGCAGTACTTC
CSVSGSTYEQYF
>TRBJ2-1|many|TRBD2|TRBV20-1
TGCAGTGCCATCGCTGGACTAGCGGGAAAGCAGTTCTTC
CSAIAGLAGKQFF
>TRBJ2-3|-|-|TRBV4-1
TGCGCCAGCAGCCAAGGCCTGGTCTTCACAGATACGCAGTATTTT
CASSQGLVFTDTQYF
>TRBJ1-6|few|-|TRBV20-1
TGCAGTGCACAATCGGACGCGGTCATTTCACCCCTCCACTTT
CSAQSDAVISPLHF
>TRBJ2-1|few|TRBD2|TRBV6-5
TGTGCCAGCAGTTCGGTAAGCGGGAAGTTCAGCGAGCAGTTCTTC
CASSSVSGKFSEQFF
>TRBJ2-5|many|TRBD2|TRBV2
TGTGCCAGCCGTAGCGGGAGCCAAGAGACCCAGTACTTC
CASRSGSQETQYF
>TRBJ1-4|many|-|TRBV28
TGTGCCAGCAGTTTGGGACCGACTCGAAATGAAAAACTGTTTTTT
CASSLGPTRNEKLFF
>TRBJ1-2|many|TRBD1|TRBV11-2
TGTGCCAGCAGCCGCGACAGGGGCTCTGGCTACACCTTC
CASSRDRGSGYTF
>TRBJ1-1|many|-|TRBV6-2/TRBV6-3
TGTGCCAGCACCACGAGCATGAACACTGAAGCTTTCTTT
CASTTSMNTEAFF
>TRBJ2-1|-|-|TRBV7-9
TGTGCCAGCAGCCTCATGGCTAGCGTACGCAATGAGCAGTTCTTC
CASSLMASVRNEQFF
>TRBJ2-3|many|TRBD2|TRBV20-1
TGCAGTGCTAGTAGGCTAGCGGCGACAGATACGCAGTATTTT
CSASRLAATDTQYF
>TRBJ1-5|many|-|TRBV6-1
TGTGCCAGCAGTCCCCTTGCGACGGGGCTGAGCAATCAGCCCCAGCATTTT
CASSPLATGLSNQPQHF
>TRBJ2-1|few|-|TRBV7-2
TGTGCCAGCAGCTTCGGCGGGTCAGATGAGCAGTTCTTC
CASSFGGSDEQFF
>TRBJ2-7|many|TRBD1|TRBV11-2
TGTGCCAGCAGCTTAGGGGACAGGGGGCCCTACGAGCAGTACTTC
CASSLGDRGPYEQYF
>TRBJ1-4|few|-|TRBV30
TGTGCCTGGAGTGACTTTGAAGGGGGTAATGAAAAACTGTTTTTT
CAWSDFEGGNEKLFF
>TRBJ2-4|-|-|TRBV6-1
TGTGCCAGCAATCAACAATCCAAAAACATTCAGTACTTC
CASNQQSKNIQYF
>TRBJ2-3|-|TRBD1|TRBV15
TGTGCCACCAGCAGCGTACCTCCGGGACAGGGGTCCGATACGCAGTATTTT
CATSSVPPGQGSDTQYF